Listed here are 4 T cell receptor beta chains from one sample, sequenced in a study of tumor-infiltrating lymphocytes in primary liver carcinoma (dated by TCRdb to 2015 to 2018). Without any cell sorting, total RNA and DNA were extracted together from around 20-30 mg of bulk tissue using the AllPrep DNA/RNA mini kit. The sample was run on an Illumina HiSeq 2500. Using a constant-region primer and ProtoScript II reverse transcriptase, TCRbeta-specific cDNA was reverse-transcribed from approximately 0.55 ug total RNA. Three nested multiplex PCR rounds, following a slightly modified ARM-PCR procedure, were used to build the TCRbeta libraries. Each of the first two PCR rounds ran for around 10 cycles using multiplex TRBV1-TRBV30 forward primers together with a Cbeta reverse primer. Using fastp trimming at Q25 and MiXCR clonotype assembly, TCRdb reanalyzed the public sequencing data and kept in-frame beta chains. One record per CDR3 amino acid sequence lists the most common genes and DNA. The sample records around 70,000 distinct CDR3 sequences, over 60% of which are singletons. Jointly, the top ten make up about a quarter of the sample.

The sample consisted of liver tumor tissue from sampling region 4. The cell subset or site label for this specimen denotes: tumor region T4, right-lateral pole. The receptors shown here come from a middle-aged man with primary liver carcinoma and hepatitis B virus infection.

There are a few counts of this clonotype. The chain recombines TRBV19 with TRBJ2-3; D ambiguous. The CDR3 runs 15 residues. V dropped 6 bases and J dropped 3 bases, with 16 bases sitting between them. From germline, CDR1 is LNHDA and CDR2 SQIVND (reference sequence). The CDR3 DNA reads TGTGCCAGTAGCCGATTCGGTACCGCTACAGATACGCAGTATTTT. It translates to CASSRFGTATDTQYF. Full variable domain (outside the CDR3, taken from reference TRBV19 and TRBJ2-3): DGGITQSPKYLFRKEGQNVTLSCEQNLNHDAMYWYRQDPGQGLRLIYYSQIVNDFQKGDIAEGYSVSREKKESFPLTVTSAQKNPTAFYLCASSRFGTATDTQYFGPGTRLTVL.

Sample share makes this clonotype medium-sized. The J gene is TRBJ2-7, the V gene TRBV6-5; a weak D match, TRBD2 (6 bases). Germline loops: CDR1 MNHEY, CDR2 SVGAGI. This CDR3 spans 16 amino acids. V lost 5 bases, J lost 2 bases, and 19 bases lay in between. CDR3 coding DNA: TGTGCCAGCAGTCCATGGACGGGGGACCGCCCCTACGAGCAGTACTTC. Encoded protein: CASSPWTGDRPYEQYF.

Worth noting for this clonotype: Sequence at one end of the junction differs from germline and may be a read error. The gene calls are TRBV5-6 and TRBJ2-7; D is ambiguous. Germline lookup yields CDR1 SGHDT and CDR2 YYEEEE. CDR3 length: 15 amino acids. The CDR3 nucleotides read TGTGCCAGCAGCATTGAGAGCGCCAGCTCCTACGAACAGTACTTC. It codes for CASSIESASSYEQYF.

The chain has TRBV18 and TRBJ1-6; D unclear. The CDR3 runs to 15 residues. The ends were cut back, 3 bases at V and 9 bases at J, with 15 bases in the middle. Germline CDR1 is KGHSH and CDR2 is LQKENI. The CDR3 DNA follows: TGTGCCAGCTCACCGAATTATGCGGCGGGTTCACCCCTCCACTTT. Protein product: CASSPNYAAGSPLHF.